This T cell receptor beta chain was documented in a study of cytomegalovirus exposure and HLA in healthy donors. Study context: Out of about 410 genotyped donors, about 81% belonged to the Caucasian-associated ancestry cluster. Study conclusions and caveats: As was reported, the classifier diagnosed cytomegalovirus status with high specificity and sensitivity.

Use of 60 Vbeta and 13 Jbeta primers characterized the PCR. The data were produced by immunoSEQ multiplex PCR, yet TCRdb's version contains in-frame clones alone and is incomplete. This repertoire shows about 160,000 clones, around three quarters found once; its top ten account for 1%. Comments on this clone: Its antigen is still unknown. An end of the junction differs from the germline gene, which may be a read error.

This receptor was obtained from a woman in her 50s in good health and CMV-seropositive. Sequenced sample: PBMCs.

Here the CDR3 reads CASSLAGGGDTQYF. DNA for the CDR3: TGTGCTAGCAGCTTAGCGGGAGGGGGAGATACGCAGTATTTT. The chain joins TRBV7-7 to TRBJ2-3; TRBD2 agrees at 11 bases. Germline assignment: CDR1 SSHAT and CDR2 FNYEAQ (reference sequence). The CDR3 is 14 residues long. Using reference TRBV7-7 and TRBJ2-3 for the parts outside the CDR3, the full variable domain is GAGVSQSPRYKVTKRGQDVTLRCDPISSHATLYWYQQALGQGPEFLTYFNYEAQPDKSGLPSDRFSAERPEGSISTLTIQRTEQRDSAMYRCASSLAGGGDTQYFGPGTRLTVL.